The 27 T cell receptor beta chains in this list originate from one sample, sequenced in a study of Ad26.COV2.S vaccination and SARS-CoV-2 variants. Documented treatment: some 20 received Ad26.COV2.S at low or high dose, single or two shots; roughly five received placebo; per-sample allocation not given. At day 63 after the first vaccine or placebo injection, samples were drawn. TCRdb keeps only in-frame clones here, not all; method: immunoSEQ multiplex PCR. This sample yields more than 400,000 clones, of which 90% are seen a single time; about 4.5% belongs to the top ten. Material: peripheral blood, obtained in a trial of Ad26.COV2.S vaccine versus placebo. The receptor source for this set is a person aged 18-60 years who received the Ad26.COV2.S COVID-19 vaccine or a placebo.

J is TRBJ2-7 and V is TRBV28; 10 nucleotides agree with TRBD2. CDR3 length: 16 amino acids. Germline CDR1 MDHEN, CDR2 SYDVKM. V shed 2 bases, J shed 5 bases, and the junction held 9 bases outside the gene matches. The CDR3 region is CASSLTSSGSFHEQYF. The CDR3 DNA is TGTGCCAGCAGTTTAACGTCTAGCGGGAGTTTCCACGAGCAGTACTTC.

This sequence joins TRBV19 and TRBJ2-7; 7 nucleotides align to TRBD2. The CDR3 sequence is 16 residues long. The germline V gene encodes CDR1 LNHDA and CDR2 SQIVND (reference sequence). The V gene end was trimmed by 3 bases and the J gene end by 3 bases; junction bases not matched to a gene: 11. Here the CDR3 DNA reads TGTGCCAGTAGTATTCGAACCGGGACTACCTACTACGAGCAGTACTTC. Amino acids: CASSIRTGTTYYEQYF.

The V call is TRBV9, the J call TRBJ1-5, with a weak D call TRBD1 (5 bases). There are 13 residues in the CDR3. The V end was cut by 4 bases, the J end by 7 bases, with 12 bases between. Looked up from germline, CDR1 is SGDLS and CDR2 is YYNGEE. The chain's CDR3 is CASSPGGGQPQHF. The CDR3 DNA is TGTGCCAGCAGCCCCGGGGGGGGGCAGCCCCAGCATTTT.

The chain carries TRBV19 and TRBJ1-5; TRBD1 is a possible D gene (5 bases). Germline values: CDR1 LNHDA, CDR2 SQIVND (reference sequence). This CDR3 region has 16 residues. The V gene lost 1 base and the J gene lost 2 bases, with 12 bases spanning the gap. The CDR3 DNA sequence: TGTGCCAGTAGTATAGGGGGGACGGACCGCAATCAGCCCCAGCATTTT. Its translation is CASSIGGTDRNQPQHF.

DNA for the CDR3: TGTGCCTGGAAGTGGGGCAGGGGGAAAAACACCATATATTTT. It codes for CAWKWGRGKNTIYF. This chain joins TRBV30 and TRBJ1-3; 7 nucleotides align to TRBD1. In germline, CDR1 is GTSNPN, CDR2 SVGIG (reference sequence). The V and J ends lost 4 bases and 6 bases, in that order; junction bases with no gene match: 9. This CDR3 has 14 amino acids.

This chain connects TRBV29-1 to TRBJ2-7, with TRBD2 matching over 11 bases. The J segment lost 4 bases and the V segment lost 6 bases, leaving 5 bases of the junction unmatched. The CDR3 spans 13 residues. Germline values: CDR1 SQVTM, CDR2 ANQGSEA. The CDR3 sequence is CSVTGTSGYEQYF. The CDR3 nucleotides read TGCAGCGTGACCGGGACTAGCGGATACGAGCAGTACTTC.

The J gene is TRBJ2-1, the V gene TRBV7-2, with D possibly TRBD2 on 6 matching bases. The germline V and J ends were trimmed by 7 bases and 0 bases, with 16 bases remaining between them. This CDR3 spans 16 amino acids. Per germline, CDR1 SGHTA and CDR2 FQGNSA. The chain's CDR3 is CASIPMGGVSYNEQFF. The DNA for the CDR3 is TGTGCCAGCATCCCGATGGGGGGAGTCTCCTACAATGAGCAGTTCTTC. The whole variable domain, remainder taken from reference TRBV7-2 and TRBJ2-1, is GAGVSQSPSNKVTEKGKDVELRCDPISGHTALYWYRQSLGQGLEFLIYFQGNSAPDKSGLPSDRFSAERTGGSVSTLTIQRTQQEDSAVYLCASIPMGGVSYNEQFFGPGTRLTVL.

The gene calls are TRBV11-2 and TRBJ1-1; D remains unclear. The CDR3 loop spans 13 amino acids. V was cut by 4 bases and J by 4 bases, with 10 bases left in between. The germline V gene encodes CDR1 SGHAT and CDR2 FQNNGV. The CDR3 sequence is CASSSQWGTEAFF. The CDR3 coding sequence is TGTGCCAGCAGCTCGCAATGGGGCACTGAAGCTTTCTTT.

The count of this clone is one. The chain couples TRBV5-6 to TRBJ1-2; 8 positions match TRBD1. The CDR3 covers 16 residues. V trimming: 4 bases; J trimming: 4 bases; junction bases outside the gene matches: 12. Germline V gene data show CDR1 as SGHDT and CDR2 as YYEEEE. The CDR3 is CASSEVPGQGSYGYTF. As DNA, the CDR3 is TGTGCCAGCAGCGAAGTGCCAGGACAGGGAAGCTATGGCTACACCTTC.

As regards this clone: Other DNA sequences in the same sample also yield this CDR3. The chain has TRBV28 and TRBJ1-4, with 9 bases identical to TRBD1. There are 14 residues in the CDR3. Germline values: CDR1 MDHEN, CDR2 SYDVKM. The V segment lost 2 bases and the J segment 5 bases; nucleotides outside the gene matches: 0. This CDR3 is CASSLTGGNEKLFF. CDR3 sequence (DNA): TGTGCCAGCAGTTTAACAGGGGGCAATGAAAAACTGTTTTTT.

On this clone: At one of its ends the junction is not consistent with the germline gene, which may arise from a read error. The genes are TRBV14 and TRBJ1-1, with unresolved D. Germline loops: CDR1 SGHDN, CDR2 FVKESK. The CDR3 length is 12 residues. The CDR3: CASSRVGTEAFF. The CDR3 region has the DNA TGTGCCAGTAGCCGGGTGGGCACTGAAGCTTTCTTT. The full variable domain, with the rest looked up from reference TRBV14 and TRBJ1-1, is EAGVTQFPSHSVIEKGQTVTLRCDPISGHDNLYWYRRVMGKEIKFLLHFVKESKQDESGMPNNRFLAERTGGTYSTLKVQPAELEDSGVYFCASSRVGTEAFFGQGTRLTVV.

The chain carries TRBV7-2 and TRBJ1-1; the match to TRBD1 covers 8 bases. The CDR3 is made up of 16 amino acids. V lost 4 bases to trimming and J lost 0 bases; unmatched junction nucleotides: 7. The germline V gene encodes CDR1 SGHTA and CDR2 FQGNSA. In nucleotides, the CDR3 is TGTGCCAGCAGCTACGGACAGGGCCCTCTGAACACTGAAGCTTTCTTT. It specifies CASSYGQGPLNTEAFF.

CDR3 nucleotide sequence: TGTGCCACCAGTACCCCAGGGGACACTGAAGCTTTCTTT. This sequence encodes CATSTPGDTEAFF. The rearrangement uses TRBV24-1 and TRBJ1-1; D perhaps matches TRBD1 (6 bases). The CDR3 consists of 13 residues. Germline-derived CDR1 and CDR2 are KGHDR and SFDVKD. V dropped 6 bases and J dropped 3 bases, with 10 bases sitting between them.

CDR3 residues: CASSQDRTSGNNEQFF. CDR3 nucleotides: TGCGCCAGCAGCCAAGATCGGACTAGCGGAAACAATGAGCAGTTCTTC. V usage is TRBV4-3 and J usage is TRBJ2-1, with 10 nucleotides matching TRBD2. The CDR3 runs 16 residues. Per germline, CDR1 LGHNA and CDR2 YSLEER. The V and J ends lost 0 bases and 5 bases, in that order; junction bases with no gene match: 4.

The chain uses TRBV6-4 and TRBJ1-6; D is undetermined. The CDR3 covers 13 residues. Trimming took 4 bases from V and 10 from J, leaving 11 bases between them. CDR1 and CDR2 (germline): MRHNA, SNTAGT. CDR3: CASSGHSGSPLHF. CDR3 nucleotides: TGTGCCAGCAGTGGACACAGTGGGTCACCCCTCCACTTT.

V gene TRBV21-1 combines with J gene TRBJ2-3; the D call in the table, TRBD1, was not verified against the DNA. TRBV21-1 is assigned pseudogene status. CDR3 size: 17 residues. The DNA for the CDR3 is TGTGCCAGCAGCGCCACGGCGACAGCAAAAAGCACAGATACGCAGTATTTT. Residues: CASSATATAKSTDTQYF.

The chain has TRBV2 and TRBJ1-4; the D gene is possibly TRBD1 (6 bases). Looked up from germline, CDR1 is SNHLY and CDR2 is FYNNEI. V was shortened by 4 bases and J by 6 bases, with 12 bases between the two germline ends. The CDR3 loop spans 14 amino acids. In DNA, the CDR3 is TGTGCCAGCAGTGGTGGGGGGCGGTATGAAAAACTGTTTTTT. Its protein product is CASSGGGRYEKLFF. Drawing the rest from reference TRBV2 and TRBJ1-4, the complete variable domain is EPEVTQTPSHQVTQMGQEVILRCVPISNHLYFYWYRQILGQKVEFLVSFYNNEISEKSEIFDDQFSVERPDGSNFTLKIRSTKLEDSAMYFCASSGGGRYEKLFFGSGTQLSVL.

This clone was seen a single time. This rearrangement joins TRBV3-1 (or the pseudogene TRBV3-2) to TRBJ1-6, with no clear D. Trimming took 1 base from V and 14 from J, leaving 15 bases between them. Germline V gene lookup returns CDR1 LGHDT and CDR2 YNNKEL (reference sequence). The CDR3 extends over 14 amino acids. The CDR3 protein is CASSQARSSGSLHF. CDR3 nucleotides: TGTGCCAGCAGCCAAGCGAGGTCCTCTGGATCCCTCCACTTT.

The DNA for the CDR3 is TGTGCCAGCAGCAGTTCCGGGACTAGCGGGAGAGAGACCCAGTACTTC. Its translation is CASSSSGTSGRETQYF. The rearrangement uses TRBV5-4 and TRBJ2-5, with 14 bases that match TRBD2. This CDR3 has 16 residues. Per the germline V gene, CDR1 is SGHNT and CDR2 is YYREEE (reference sequence). V shed 4 bases and J 4 bases; nucleotides not matched to a gene: 6. Variable domain in full (rest from reference TRBV5-4 and TRBJ2-5): ETGVTQSPTHLIKTRGQQVTLRCSSQSGHNTVSWYQQALGQGPQFIFQYYREEENGRGNFPPRFSGLQFPNYSSELNVNALELDDSALYLCASSSSGTSGRETQYFGPGTRLLVL.

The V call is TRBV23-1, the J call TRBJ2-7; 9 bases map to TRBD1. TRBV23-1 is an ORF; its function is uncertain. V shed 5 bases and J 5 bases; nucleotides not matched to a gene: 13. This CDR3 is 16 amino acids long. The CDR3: CASSKIEGQGIDEQYF. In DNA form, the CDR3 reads TGCGCCAGCAGTAAAATCGAGGGACAGGGCATCGACGAGCAGTACTTC.

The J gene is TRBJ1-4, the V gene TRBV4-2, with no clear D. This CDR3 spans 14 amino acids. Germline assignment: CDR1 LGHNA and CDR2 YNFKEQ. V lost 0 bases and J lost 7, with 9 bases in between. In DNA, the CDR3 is TGTGCCAGCAGCCAAGATCGGCAGGTTGAAAAACTGTTTTTT. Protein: CASSQDRQVEKLFF.

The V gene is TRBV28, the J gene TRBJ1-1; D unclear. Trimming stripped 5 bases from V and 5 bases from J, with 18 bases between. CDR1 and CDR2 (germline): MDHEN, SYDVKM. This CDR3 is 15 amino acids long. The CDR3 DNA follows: TGTGCCAGCAGTCCCCCCCAGGCAGCGAGTACTGAAGCTTTCTTT. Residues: CASSPPQAASTEAFF.

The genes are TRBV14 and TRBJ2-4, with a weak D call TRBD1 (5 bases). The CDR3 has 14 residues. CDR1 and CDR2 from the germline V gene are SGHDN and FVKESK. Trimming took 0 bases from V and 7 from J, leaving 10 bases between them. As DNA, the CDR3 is TGTGCCAGCAGCCAAGACAGGGTGAGGAACATTCAGTACTTC. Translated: CASSQDRVRNIQYF.

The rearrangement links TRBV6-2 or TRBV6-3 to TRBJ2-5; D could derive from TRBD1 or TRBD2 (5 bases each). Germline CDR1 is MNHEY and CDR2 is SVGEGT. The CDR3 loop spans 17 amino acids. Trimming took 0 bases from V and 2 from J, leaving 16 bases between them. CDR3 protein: CASSYSRDEREQETQYF. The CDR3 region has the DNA TGTGCCAGCAGTTACTCGAGGGACGAAAGGGAGCAAGAGACCCAGTACTTC.

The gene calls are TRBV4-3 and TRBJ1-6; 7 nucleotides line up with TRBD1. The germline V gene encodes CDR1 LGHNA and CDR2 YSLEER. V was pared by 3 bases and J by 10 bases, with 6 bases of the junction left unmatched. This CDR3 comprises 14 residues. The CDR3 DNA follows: TGCGCCAGCAGCCAGGAGACAGGGAGATCACCCCTCCACTTT. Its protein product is CASSQETGRSPLHF.

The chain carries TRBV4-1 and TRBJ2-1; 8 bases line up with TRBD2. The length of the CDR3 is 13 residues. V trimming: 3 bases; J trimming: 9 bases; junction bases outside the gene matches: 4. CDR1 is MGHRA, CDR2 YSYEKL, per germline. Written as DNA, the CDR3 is TGCGCCAGCAGCCACGGGACTAGTAGTGAGCAGTTCTTC. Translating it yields CASSHGTSSEQFF.

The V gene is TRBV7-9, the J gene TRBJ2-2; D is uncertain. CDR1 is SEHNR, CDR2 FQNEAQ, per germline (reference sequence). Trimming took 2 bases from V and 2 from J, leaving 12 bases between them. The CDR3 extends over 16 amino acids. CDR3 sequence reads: CASSLRAAPNTGELFF. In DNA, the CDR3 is TGTGCCAGCAGCTTACGGGCGGCCCCTAACACCGGGGAGCTGTTTTTT.